This entry lists 18 T cell receptor beta chains sequenced from one sample in a study of Ad26.COV2.S vaccination and SARS-CoV-2 variants. Generated by immunoSEQ multiplex PCR, the TCRdb table keeps only in-frame clones and is missing some. Of just over 350,000 clones listed, roughly 85% are singletons. Treatment meaning: 19 received Ad26.COV2.S at low or high dose, single or two shots; roughly five received placebo; per-sample allocation not given. Following the first vaccine or placebo injection, samples were taken on day 63. Sequencing used peripheral blood, obtained in a trial of Ad26.COV2.S vaccine versus placebo. These receptor sequences come from a person between 18 and 65 years old who received the Ad26.COV2.S COVID-19 vaccine or a placebo.

The V gene is TRBV7-8, the J gene TRBJ2-7; 9 nucleotides line up with TRBD1. V was clipped by 7 bases and J by 0 bases; unmatched bases: 10. There are 16 residues in the CDR3. Germline loops: CDR1 SGHVS, CDR2 FQNEAQ. In DNA, the CDR3 is TGTGCCAGCACCTATAGGGGGGACAGGGCCTCCTACGAGCAGTACTTC. It encodes CASTYRGDRASYEQYF. Based on the CDR3 plus reference TRBV7-8 and TRBJ2-7, the full variable domain is GAGVSQSPRYKVAKRGQDVALRCDPISGHVSLFWYQQALGQGPEFLTYFQNEAQLDKSGLPSDRFFAERPEGSVSTLKIQRTQQEDSAVYLCASTYRGDRASYEQYFGPGTRLTVT.

This clone was recorded many times. The chain couples TRBV7-2 to TRBJ2-7, with no clear D. This CDR3 is built from 14 residues. Germline CDR1 SGHTA, CDR2 FQGNSA. The V gene lost 5 bases and the J gene lost 0 bases, with 11 bases spanning the gap. The CDR3 spells CASSTTGSSYEQYF. DNA for the CDR3: TGTGCCAGCAGCACGACTGGAAGCTCCTACGAGCAGTACTTC.

V gene TRBV11-3 combines with J gene TRBJ1-5; no firm D call. V was pared by 1 base and J by 4 bases, with 11 bases between. Germline CDR1 and CDR2: SGHNT and YENEEA. CDR3 length equals 15 residues. Written as DNA, the CDR3 is TGTGCCAGCAGCTTAGTTAACAAGTCAAATCAGCCCCAGCATTTT. Its protein is CASSLVNKSNQPQHF.

The chain has TRBV15 and TRBJ1-1, with D uncertain. The CDR3 loop spans 15 amino acids. V lost 2 bases to trimming and J lost 2 bases, with 12 bases between them. The V gene's germline CDR1 is LNHNV and CDR2 YYDKDF (reference sequence). CDR3 protein: CATSRNSDPNTEAFF. The CDR3 nucleotides read TGTGCCACCAGCAGAAACAGTGACCCAAACACTGAAGCTTTCTTT. The full variable domain, completed using reference TRBV15 and TRBJ1-1, is DAMVIQNPRYQVTQFGKPVTLSCSQTLNHNVMYWYQQKSSQAPKLLFHYYDKDFNNEADTPDNFQSRRPNTSFCFLDIRSPGLGDTAMYLCATSRNSDPNTEAFFGQGTRLTVV.

This chain links TRBV7-6 with TRBJ1-5; 10 bases are a match to TRBD1. Trimming at V came to 5 bases and at J to 5 bases, leaving 3 bases not matched to a gene. CDR1 and CDR2 (germline): SGHVS, FNYEAQ. The CDR3 runs 14 residues. The chain's CDR3 is CASSEGTGDQPQHF. CDR3 DNA: TGTGCCAGCAGCGAGGGGACAGGGGATCAGCCCCAGCATTTT.

The gene calls are TRBV10-3 and TRBJ2-5, with 12 bases identical to TRBD2. J was trimmed by 2 bases and V by 9 bases; bases with no gene match: 16. This CDR3 comprises 18 residues. CDR1 ENHRY and CDR2 SYGVKD come from the germline V gene. In nucleotides, the CDR3 is TGTGCCATTTCGAGGTCGTCCGCTAGCGGGGGGGAGCAAGAGACCCAGTACTTC. Its translation is CAISRSSASGGEQETQYF.

The chain employs TRBV9 and TRBJ2-3; TRBD2 aligns across 10 bases. This CDR3 is built from 16 residues. CDR1 and CDR2 from the germline V gene are SGDLS and YYNGEE. The trim removed 3 bases at V and 6 bases at J, leaving 10 bases unmatched. CDR3 in DNA: TGTGCCAGCAGCGCCTTAGCGGGAGGCCTGGGGGATACGCAGTATTTT. Translated: CASSALAGGLGDTQYF. Supplemented by reference TRBV9 and TRBJ2-3, the full variable domain reads DSGVTQTPKHLITATGQRVTLRCSPRSGDLSVYWYQQSLDQGLQFLIQYYNGEERAKGNILERFSAQQFPDLHSELNLSSLELGDSALYFCASSALAGGLGDTQYFGPGTRLTVL.

The chain uses TRBV27 and TRBJ2-1; unclear D gene. V was cut by 0 bases and J by 6 bases, with 3 bases left in between. The CDR3 covers 12 residues. Germline lookup yields CDR1 MNHEY and CDR2 SMNVEV (reference sequence). The CDR3 loop reads CASSLSVNEQFF. The CDR3 DNA is TGTGCCAGCAGTTTATCTGTCAATGAGCAGTTCTTC.

This chain connects TRBV30 to TRBJ2-1; 9 bases fit TRBD2. The CDR3 covers 15 residues. Germline V lookup: CDR1 GTSNPN, CDR2 SVGIG (reference sequence). V shed 6 bases and J 8 bases; nucleotides not matched to a gene: 14. CDR3: CACRVPGGRGDEQFF. Written as DNA, the CDR3 is TGTGCCTGCAGGGTGCCGGGCGGGAGGGGGGATGAGCAGTTCTTC.

The rearrangement joins TRBV2 to TRBJ2-1; TRBD1 matches 8 bases. V lost 6 bases to trimming and J lost 3 bases; unmatched junction nucleotides: 13. Germline V gene data show CDR1 as SNHLY and CDR2 as FYNNEI. The CDR3 totals 17 residues. This chain's CDR3 is CASSPFTYRGDYNEQFF. The CDR3 DNA is TGTGCCAGCAGCCCCTTTACTTACAGGGGGGACTACAATGAGCAGTTCTTC.

Here the CDR3 DNA reads TGTGCCACCAGCCCCACGGTTGGGTCCAATGAAAAACTGTTTTTT. Encoded protein: CATSPTVGSNEKLFF. This rearrangement joins TRBV15 to TRBJ1-4; D unresolved. CDR3 length: 15 residues. The V gene lost 5 bases and the J gene lost 5 bases, with 15 bases spanning the gap. CDR1 LNHNV and CDR2 YYDKDF come from the germline V gene (reference sequence).

The chain has TRBV12-3 or TRBV12-4 and TRBJ2-2, with D possibly TRBD2 on 5 matching bases. This CDR3 is built from 13 residues. V was clipped by 10 bases and J by 5 bases, with 14 bases between them. The CDR3 DNA sequence: TGTGCCATCCACGGACTCAAGACCGGGGAGCTGTTTTTT. It specifies CAIHGLKTGELFF.

The chain combines TRBV7-6 with TRBJ2-1; weak D call: TRBD1 (8 bases). The germline V and J ends were trimmed by 2 bases and 3 bases, with 20 bases remaining between them. This CDR3 spans 18 amino acids. CDR1 is SGHVS and CDR2 is FNYEAQ in the germline V gene. The CDR3 reads CASSLNPTGGGVYNEQFF. In DNA form, the CDR3 reads TGTGCCAGCAGCTTAAATCCCACAGGGGGGGGTGTCTACAATGAGCAGTTCTTC.

The V and J genes are TRBV6-1 and TRBJ1-1; tentative D call: TRBD1 (5 bases). CDR1 is MNHNS and CDR2 is SASEGT in the germline V gene. The ends were cut back, 5 bases at V and 1 base at J, with 11 bases in the middle. There are 14 residues in the CDR3. CDR3 residues: CASSYGAGNTEAFF. In DNA, the CDR3 is TGTGCCAGCAGTTATGGGGCGGGGAACACTGAAGCTTTCTTT.

The gene calls are TRBV7-2 and TRBJ2-7; D is possibly TRBD2 (6 bases). Germline V lookup: CDR1 SGHTA, CDR2 FQGNSA. Trimming removed 2 bases from V and 6 bases from J, with 17 bases in between. This CDR3 comprises 15 residues. CDR3 in DNA: TGTGCCAGCAGCTTAACCGCTAGCGCGGCGGGCGAGCAGTACTTC. It yields the protein CASSLTASAAGEQYF.

This rearrangement joins TRBV18 to TRBJ2-2; D is possibly TRBD2 (6 bases). The V end lost 3 bases, the J end lost 2 bases, and 10 bases lay between the germline ends. This CDR3 has 15 amino acids. CDR1 is KGHSH and CDR2 is LQKENI in the germline V gene. CDR3 protein: CASSPGTPNTGELFF. CDR3 DNA sequence: TGTGCCAGCTCACCCGGGACTCCTAACACCGGGGAGCTGTTTTTT.

This clone was found a few times. The V call is TRBV19, the J call TRBJ1-5; 7 nucleotides align to TRBD1. CDR3 size: 16 residues. The J segment lost 6 bases and the V segment lost 1 base, leaving 9 bases of the junction unmatched. The germline V gene has CDR1 LNHDA and CDR2 SQIVND (reference sequence). The CDR3 bases are TGTGCCAGTAGTATAGTGGGACAGCCCGCTGGTCAGCCCCAGCATTTT. Encoded protein: CASSIVGQPAGQPQHF.

The V and J genes are TRBV2 and TRBJ1-1, with a weak D call TRBD1 (6 bases). The germline V gene has CDR1 SNHLY and CDR2 FYNNEI. V lost 2 bases to trimming and J lost 6 bases, with 16 bases between them. The CDR3 covers 15 residues. The CDR3: CASSEWGPGDPEAFF. For the CDR3, the DNA is TGTGCCAGCAGTGAATGGGGGCCAGGGGACCCTGAAGCTTTCTTT.